The table lists the clone carrying this T cell receptor (beta chain) with a few counts. A second PCR, run for roughly 6 to 11 cycles, used a sample-barcoded 5' primer plus a J-beta primer mix. TCRdb re-called the 5' RACE reads with MiXCR, one entry per CDR3 protein. This sample has some 760,000 distinct CDR3 sequences, with 25% found just once. The sample comes from a study of blood T cells in healthy people across ages. Germline assignment: CDR1 SGHTA and CDR2 FQGTGA. The CDR3 loop spans 13 amino acids. V dropped 1 base and J dropped 4 bases, with 7 bases sitting between them. The same data also went into a second study, on T cells of mothers and their children. This second report adds: Donors were three healthy Caucasian mothers and their six children. Every mother produced more than 9.5 million TCR beta CDR3 reads, whereas every child provided several million.

V gene TRBV7-3 combines with J gene TRBJ1-1; D not resolved. Sequencing used blood. This TCR came from a boy younger than 18 in good health. The DNA for the CDR3 is TGTGCCAGCAGCTTAATTGGGAGCACTGAAGCTTTCTTT. It codes for CASSLIGSTEAFF. The full variable domain, completed using reference TRBV7-3 and TRBJ1-1, is GAGVSQTPSNKVTEKGKYVELRCDPISGHTALYWYRQSLGQGPEFLIYFQGTGAADDSGLPNDRFFAVRPEGSVSTLKIQRTERGDSAVYLCASSLIGSTEAFFGQGTRLTVV.